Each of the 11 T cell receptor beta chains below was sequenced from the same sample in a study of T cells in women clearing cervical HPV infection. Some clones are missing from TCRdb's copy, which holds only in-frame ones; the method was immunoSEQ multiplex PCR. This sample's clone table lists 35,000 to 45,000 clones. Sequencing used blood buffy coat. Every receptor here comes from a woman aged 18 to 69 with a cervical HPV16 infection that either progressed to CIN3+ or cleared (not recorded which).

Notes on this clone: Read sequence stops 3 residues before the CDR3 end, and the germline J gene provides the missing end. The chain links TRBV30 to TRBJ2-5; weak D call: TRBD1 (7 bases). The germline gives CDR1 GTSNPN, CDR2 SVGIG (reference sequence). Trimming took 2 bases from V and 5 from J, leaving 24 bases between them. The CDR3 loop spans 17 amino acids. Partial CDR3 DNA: TGTGCCTGGAGTCCAGGGCAGGGGGTCGGGGGTCTGGAGACC. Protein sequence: CAWSPGQGVGGLET. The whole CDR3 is CAWSPGQGVGGLETQYF.

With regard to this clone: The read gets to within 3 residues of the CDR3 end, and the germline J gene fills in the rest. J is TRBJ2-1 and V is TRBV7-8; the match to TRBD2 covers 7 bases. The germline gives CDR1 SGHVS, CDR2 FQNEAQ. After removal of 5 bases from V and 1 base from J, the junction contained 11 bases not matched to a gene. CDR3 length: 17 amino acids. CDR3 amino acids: CASSRWEGLRSYNEQFF. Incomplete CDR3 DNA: TGTGCCAGCAGCAGATGGGAGGGGCTGCGTTCCTACAATGAG. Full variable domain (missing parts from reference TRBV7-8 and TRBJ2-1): GAGVSQSPRYKVAKRGQDVALRCDPISGHVSLFWYQQALGQGPEFLTYFQNEAQLDKSGLPSDRFFAERPEGSVSTLKIQRTQQEDSAVYLCASSRWEGLRSYNEQFFGPGTRLTVL.

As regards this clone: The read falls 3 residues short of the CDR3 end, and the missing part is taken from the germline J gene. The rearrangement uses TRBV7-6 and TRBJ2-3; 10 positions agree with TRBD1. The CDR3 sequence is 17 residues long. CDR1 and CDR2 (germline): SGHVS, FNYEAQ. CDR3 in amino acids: CASSLGTGGGSNQPQYF. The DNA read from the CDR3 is TGTGCCAGCAGCTTAGGGACAGGGGGTGGAAGCAATCAGCCG. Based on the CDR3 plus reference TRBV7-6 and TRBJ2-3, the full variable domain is GAGVSQSPRYKVTKRGQDVALRCDPISGHVSLYWYRQALGQGPEFLTYFNYEAQQDKSGLPNDRFSAERPEGSISTLTIQRTEQRDSAMYRCASSLGTGGGSNQPQYFGPGTRLTVL.

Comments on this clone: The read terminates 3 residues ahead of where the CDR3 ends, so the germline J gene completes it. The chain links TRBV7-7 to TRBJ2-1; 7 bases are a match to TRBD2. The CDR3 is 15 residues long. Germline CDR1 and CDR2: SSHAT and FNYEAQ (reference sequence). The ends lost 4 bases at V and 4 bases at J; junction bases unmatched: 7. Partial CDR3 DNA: TGTGCCAGCAGCTCCGGGACGGGGGGATACAATGAG. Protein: CASSSGTGGYNE. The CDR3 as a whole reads CASSSGTGGYNEQFF. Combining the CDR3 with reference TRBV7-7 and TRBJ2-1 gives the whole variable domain GAGVSQSPRYKVTKRGQDVTLRCDPISSHATLYWYQQALGQGPEFLTYFNYEAQPDKSGLPSDRFSAERPEGSISTLTIQRTEQRDSAMYRCASSSGTGGYNEQFFGPGTRLTVL.

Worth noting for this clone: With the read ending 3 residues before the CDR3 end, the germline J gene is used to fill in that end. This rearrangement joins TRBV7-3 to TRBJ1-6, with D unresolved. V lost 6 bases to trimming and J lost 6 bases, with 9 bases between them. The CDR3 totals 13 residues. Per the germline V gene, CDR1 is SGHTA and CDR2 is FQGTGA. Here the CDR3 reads CASRGYPNSPLHF. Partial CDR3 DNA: TGTGCCAGCAGAGGGTACCCTAATTCACCC.

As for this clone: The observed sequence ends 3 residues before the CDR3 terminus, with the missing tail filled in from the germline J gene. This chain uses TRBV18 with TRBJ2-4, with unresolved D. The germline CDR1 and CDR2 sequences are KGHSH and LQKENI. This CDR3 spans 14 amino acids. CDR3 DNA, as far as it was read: TGTGCCAGCTCACCCGGCCAAGAGAACTATGGT. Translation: CASSPGQENYG. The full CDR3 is CASSPGQENYGQYF.

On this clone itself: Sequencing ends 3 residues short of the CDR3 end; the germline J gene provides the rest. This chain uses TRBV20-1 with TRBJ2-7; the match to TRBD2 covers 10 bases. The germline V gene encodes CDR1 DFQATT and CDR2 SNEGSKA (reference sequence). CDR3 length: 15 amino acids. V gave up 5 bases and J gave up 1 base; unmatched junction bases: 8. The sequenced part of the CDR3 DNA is TGCAGTGCTCGACCCCGGACTAGCGGATCCTACGAG. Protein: CSARPRTSGSYE. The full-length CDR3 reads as CSARPRTSGSYEQYF.

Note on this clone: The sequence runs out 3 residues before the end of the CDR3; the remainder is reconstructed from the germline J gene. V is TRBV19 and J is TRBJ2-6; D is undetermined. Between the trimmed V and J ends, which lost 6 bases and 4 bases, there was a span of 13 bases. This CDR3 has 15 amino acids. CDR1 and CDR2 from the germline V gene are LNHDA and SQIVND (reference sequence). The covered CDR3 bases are TGTGCCAGTAGCCGTCCCGGTCCCGGGGCCAACGTC. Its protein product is CASSRPGPGANV. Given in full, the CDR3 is CASSRPGPGANVLTF.

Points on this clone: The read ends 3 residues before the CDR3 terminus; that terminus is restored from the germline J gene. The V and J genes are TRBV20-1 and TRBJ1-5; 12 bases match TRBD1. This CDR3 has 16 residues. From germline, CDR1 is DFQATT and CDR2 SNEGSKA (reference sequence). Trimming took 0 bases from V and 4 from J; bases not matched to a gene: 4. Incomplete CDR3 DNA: TGCAGTGCTAGAGATAGGGACAGGGGGCTTAATCAGCCC. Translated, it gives CSARDRDRGLNQP. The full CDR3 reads CSARDRDRGLNQPQHF.

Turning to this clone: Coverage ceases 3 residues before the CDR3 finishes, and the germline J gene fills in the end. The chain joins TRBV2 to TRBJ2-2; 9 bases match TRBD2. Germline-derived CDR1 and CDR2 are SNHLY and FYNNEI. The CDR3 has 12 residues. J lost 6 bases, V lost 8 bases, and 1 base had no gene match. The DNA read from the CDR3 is TGTGCCAGCGCGGGGGGGCCCGGGGAG. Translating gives CASAGGPGE. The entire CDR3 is CASAGGPGELFF. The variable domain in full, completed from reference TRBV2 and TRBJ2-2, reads EPEVTQTPSHQVTQMGQEVILRCVPISNHLYFYWYRQILGQKVEFLVSFYNNEISEKSEIFDDQFSVERPDGSNFTLKIRSTKLEDSAMYFCASAGGPGELFFGEGSRLTVL.

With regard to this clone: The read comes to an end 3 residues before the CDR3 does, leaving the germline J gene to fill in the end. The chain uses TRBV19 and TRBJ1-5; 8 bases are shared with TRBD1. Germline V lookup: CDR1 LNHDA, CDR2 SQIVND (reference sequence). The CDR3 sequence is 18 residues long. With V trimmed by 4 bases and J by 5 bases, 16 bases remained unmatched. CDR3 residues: CASSNQVGAGGFDQPQHF. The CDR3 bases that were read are TGTGCCAGTAGTAATCAGGTCGGCGCAGGGGGCTTTGATCAGCCC.